The 28 T cell receptor beta chains presented below share a single source sample, sequenced in a study of blood T cell repertoires in COVID-19. Produced via immunoSEQ multiplex PCR; TCRdb's table is partial and in-frame only. The sample consists of 150,000 or so clones, over 75% of them appearing once. Sequencing input: PBMCs or T cells enriched from blood (not recorded which). These receptors all stem from a human donor with acute COVID-19. The donor label of this sample is uncertain.

The rearrangement uses TRBV5-1 and TRBJ2-7; 11 bases map to TRBD1. V shed 2 bases, J shed 2 bases, and the junction held 6 bases outside the gene matches. This CDR3 spans 16 amino acids. Per germline, CDR1 SGHRS and CDR2 YFSETQ. The CDR3 DNA follows: TGCGCCAGCAGCTTCCCGGACAGGGGGCAGGCCTACGAGCAGTACTTC. Protein product: CASSFPDRGQAYEQYF. The full variable domain, in which reference TRBV5-1 and TRBJ2-7 provide the parts outside the CDR3, is KAGVTQTPRYLIKTRGQQVTLSCSPISGHRSVSWYQQTPGQGLQFLFEYFSETQRNKGNFPGRFSGRQFSNSRSEMNVSTLELGDSALYLCASSFPDRGQAYEQYFGPGTRLTVT.

The V and J genes are TRBV7-8 and TRBJ2-7, with 7 bases matching TRBD1. The CDR3 has 13 residues. The trim removed 5 bases at V and 3 bases at J, leaving 4 bases unmatched. Germline CDR1 reads SGHVS; CDR2 reads FQNEAQ. This chain's CDR3 is CASSPGGIYEQYF. In nucleotides, the CDR3 is TGTGCCAGCAGCCCAGGGGGAATCTACGAGCAGTACTTC. Based on the CDR3 plus reference TRBV7-8 and TRBJ2-7, the full variable domain is GAGVSQSPRYKVAKRGQDVALRCDPISGHVSLFWYQQALGQGPEFLTYFQNEAQLDKSGLPSDRFFAERPEGSVSTLKIQRTQQEDSAVYLCASSPGGIYEQYFGPGTRLTVT.

This chain links TRBV6-6 with TRBJ2-1, with TRBD2 as a possible D gene (5 bases). This CDR3 spans 14 amino acids. Per the germline V gene, CDR1 is MNHNY and CDR2 is SVGAGI (reference sequence). The V end was cut by 0 bases, the J end by 4 bases, with 7 bases between. The CDR3 DNA reads as TGTGCCAGCAGTTACTCGCGGGTATACAATGAGCAGTTCTTC. Translating it yields CASSYSRVYNEQFF.

V usage is TRBV6-5 and J usage is TRBJ1-3, with D tentatively TRBD1 (5 bases). This CDR3 is 14 amino acids long. Germline CDR1 reads MNHEY; CDR2 reads SVGAGI. V was pared by 4 bases and J by 0 bases, with 7 bases between. CDR3 amino acids: CASSSGASGNTIYF. In DNA form, the CDR3 reads TGTGCCAGCAGTTCTGGGGCCTCTGGAAACACCATATATTTT.

This clone was seen only once. The chain recombines TRBV4-2 with TRBJ2-7; tentative D call: TRBD2 (6 bases). The CDR3 sequence is 15 residues long. V dropped 2 bases and J dropped 7 bases, with 18 bases sitting between them. Germline CDR1 reads LGHNA; CDR2 reads YNFKEQ. The CDR3 nucleotides are TGTGCCAGCAGCCAACCGGGACTCGACCTGGGGGAGCAGTACTTC. This sequence encodes CASSQPGLDLGEQYF.

This chain joins TRBV12-3 or TRBV12-4 and TRBJ1-2; the D is unclear. The CDR3 loop spans 10 amino acids. Trimming left V 1 base short and J 14 bases short, with 8 bases between. CDR3 sequence reads: CASSLGLSTF. CDR3 DNA sequence: TGTGCCAGCAGTTTAGGGCTGTCGACCTTC.

V gene TRBV7-9 combines with J gene TRBJ1-3, with D hard to call. Germline V gene lookup returns CDR1 SEHNR and CDR2 FQNEAQ (reference sequence). CDR3 length equals 16 residues. Trimming stripped 1 base from V and 0 bases from J, with 10 bases between. CDR3 loop: CASSLGGDISGNTIYF. For the CDR3, the DNA is TGTGCCAGCAGCTTAGGTGGCGACATCTCTGGAAACACCATATATTTT.

The chain recombines TRBV7-6 with TRBJ1-4; D is unclear. Per germline, CDR1 SGHVS and CDR2 FNYEAQ. The CDR3 extends over 15 amino acids. V was pared by 5 bases and J by 4 bases, with 14 bases between. The DNA for the CDR3 is TGTGCCAGCAGCCCAAGGAGAGGGAATAATGAAAAACTGTTTTTT. Translated, it gives CASSPRRGNNEKLFF. Based on the CDR3 plus reference TRBV7-6 and TRBJ1-4, the full variable domain is GAGVSQSPRYKVTKRGQDVALRCDPISGHVSLYWYRQALGQGPEFLTYFNYEAQQDKSGLPNDRFSAERPEGSISTLTIQRTEQRDSAMYRCASSPRRGNNEKLFFGSGTQLSVL.

This chain connects TRBV4-3 to TRBJ2-3; 13 bases align to TRBD2. This CDR3 is 18 amino acids long. Looked up from germline, CDR1 is LGHNA and CDR2 is YSLEER. V trimming: 1 base; J trimming: 4 bases; junction bases outside the gene matches: 8. The chain's CDR3 is CASSQADTGTSGADTQYF. The CDR3 DNA reads TGCGCCAGCAGCCAAGCGGACACCGGGACTAGCGGGGCAGATACGCAGTATTTT.

The chain links TRBV7-2 to TRBJ2-7; 9 bases line up with TRBD2. The length of the CDR3 is 16 residues. Germline CDR1 SGHTA, CDR2 FQGNSA. V lost 3 bases to trimming and J lost 0 bases; unmatched junction nucleotides: 6. Here the CDR3 reads CASSLTSGTSSYEQYF. The CDR3 DNA reads as TGTGCCAGCAGCTTGACTAGCGGTACGAGCTCCTACGAGCAGTACTTC.

The genes are TRBV5-4 and TRBJ2-3; 8 bases line up with TRBD1. The germline V gene has CDR1 SGHNT and CDR2 YYREEE (reference sequence). The length of the CDR3 is 15 residues. Trimming at V came to 0 bases and at J to 3 bases, leaving 3 bases not matched to a gene. The CDR3 spells CASSLGQGRTDTQYF. The CDR3 DNA is TGTGCCAGCAGCTTGGGACAGGGGAGAACAGATACGCAGTATTTT.

The chain combines TRBV5-1 with TRBJ2-2; D not certain. From germline, CDR1 is SGHRS and CDR2 YFSETQ. CDR3 length: 14 residues. The V gene lost 0 bases and the J gene lost 1 base, with 4 bases spanning the gap. CDR3 protein: CASSLAGNTGELFF. In DNA, the CDR3 is TGCGCCAGCAGCTTGGCCGGGAACACCGGGGAGCTGTTTTTT.

This clone has just one count. The CDR3 region has the DNA TGTGCCAGCAGCCAATCGGGCACGTACGAAAAACTGTTTTTT. Its protein product is CASSQSGTYEKLFF. The chain carries TRBV16 and TRBJ1-4, with D hard to call. The CDR3 sequence is 14 residues long. The V end lost 0 bases, the J end lost 8 bases, and 10 bases lay between the germline ends. CDR1 is KGHSY, CDR2 FQNENV, per germline.

V is TRBV4-1 and J is TRBJ2-3, with D tentatively TRBD2 (6 bases). The CDR3 sequence is 17 residues long. The V end lost 1 base, the J end lost 7 bases, and 21 bases lay between the germline ends. Germline values: CDR1 MGHRA, CDR2 YSYEKL. The CDR3 spells CASSQAPLAPLRNTQYF. For the CDR3, the DNA is TGCGCCAGCAGCCAAGCCCCACTAGCACCGCTCCGGAATACGCAGTATTTT.

The chain is built from TRBV5-4 and TRBJ2-2; 10 bases fit TRBD2. Looked up from germline, CDR1 is SGHNT and CDR2 is YYREEE (reference sequence). The CDR3 consists of 16 residues. Germline trimming cut 0 bases from V and 5 bases from J; bases unmatched to any gene: 4. CDR3 sequence: CASSLGLAGVTGELFF. The CDR3 DNA follows: TGTGCCAGCAGCTTGGGGCTAGCGGGGGTGACCGGGGAGCTGTTTTTT.

The genes are TRBV19 and TRBJ2-4, with no clear D. V was cut by 9 bases and J by 7 bases, with 25 bases left in between. The length of the CDR3 is 16 residues. Germline V gene data show CDR1 as LNHDA and CDR2 as SQIVND (reference sequence). The CDR3 is CASSLEFAAGRNIQYF. CDR3 sequence (DNA): TGTGCCAGCTCATTGGAATTCGCGGCTGGCCGGAACATTCAGTACTTC.

The rearrangement uses TRBV6-5 and TRBJ2-7; TRBD2 matches 8 bases. V shed 8 bases and J 3 bases; nucleotides not matched to a gene: 6. The length of the CDR3 is 13 residues. Per the germline V gene, CDR1 is MNHEY and CDR2 is SVGAGI. The CDR3: CASGAGALYEQYF. The DNA for the CDR3 is TGTGCCAGCGGAGCGGGGGCCCTCTACGAGCAGTACTTC.

This rearrangement joins TRBV27 to TRBJ2-7; the match to TRBD2 covers 9 bases. V lost 5 bases and J lost 6; bases outside the gene matches: 5. The CDR3 contains 13 residues. CDR1 and CDR2 (germline): MNHEY, SMNVEV (reference sequence). CDR3 nucleotides: TGTGCCAGCAGTCCCCCGACTAGCGGCGAGCAGTACTTC. As protein: CASSPPTSGEQYF.

This clone came up a few times. The chain joins TRBV27 to TRBJ1-2; D ambiguous. Germline loops: CDR1 MNHEY, CDR2 SMNVEV (reference sequence). Trimming took 4 bases from V and 4 from J, leaving 10 bases between them. This CDR3 is built from 13 residues. The CDR3 DNA sequence: TGTGCCAGCAGTTACGGGTTGGGCTATGGCTACACCTTC. Its protein product is CASSYGLGYGYTF.

The rearrangement uses TRBV13 and TRBJ1-1, with D perhaps TRBD1 (6 bases). CDR1 is PRHDT and CDR2 is FYEKMQ in the germline V gene (reference sequence). The CDR3 is made up of 15 amino acids. Trimming stripped 3 bases from V and 7 bases from J, with 18 bases between. CDR3 sequence: CASSFHFGQLYEAFF. In DNA form, the CDR3 reads TGTGCCAGCAGCTTCCATTTCGGACAGCTCTATGAAGCTTTCTTT.

The chain couples TRBV7-2 to TRBJ2-1; perhaps TRBD2 as D (6 bases). The CDR3 has 16 amino acids. Germline V lookup: CDR1 SGHTA, CDR2 FQGNSA. V lost 7 bases and J lost 2, with 18 bases in between. The chain's CDR3 is CASTEDSGRTYNEQFF. The CDR3 region has the DNA TGTGCCAGCACGGAGGATTCCGGGAGAACCTACAATGAGCAGTTCTTC.

This CDR3 is CASRITGGTEAFF. In DNA form, the CDR3 reads TGCGCCAGCAGAATTACAGGGGGCACTGAAGCTTTCTTT. The chain joins TRBV5-1 to TRBJ1-1; 8 bases are shared with TRBD1. The germline CDR1 and CDR2 sequences are SGHRS and YFSETQ. V trimming: 5 bases; J trimming: 4 bases; junction bases outside the gene matches: 4. This CDR3 is built from 13 residues.

This clone was detected only once. The chain links TRBV24-1 to TRBJ2-2; a weak D match, TRBD1 (5 bases). The V end was cut by 2 bases, the J end by 0 bases, with 9 bases between. Germline lookup yields CDR1 KGHDR and CDR2 SFDVKD. This CDR3 is 16 amino acids long. The CDR3 bases are TGTGCCACCAGTGATTCACAGGTCGCGAACACCGGGGAGCTGTTTTTT. Translating gives CATSDSQVANTGELFF.

The gene calls are TRBV7-7 and TRBJ2-5; D is unresolved. This CDR3 contains 15 residues. Germline V gene data show CDR1 as SSHAT and CDR2 as FNYEAQ (reference sequence). V was shortened by 0 bases and J by 2 bases, with 10 bases between the two germline ends. In DNA, the CDR3 is TGTGCCAGCAGCTTAGCCAGGTCCCAACAAGAGACCCAGTACTTC. This sequence encodes CASSLARSQQETQYF.

The chain carries TRBV30 and TRBJ1-5; the D is unclear. Germline CDR1 GTSNPN, CDR2 SVGIG (reference sequence). Trimming shortened V by 3 bases and J by 1 base, and 10 bases separated the two germline ends. The CDR3 covers 14 residues. The CDR3 DNA reads as TGTGCCTGGAGGAACGGGGAAAGCAATCAGCCCCAGCATTTT. It specifies CAWRNGESNQPQHF.

V usage is TRBV6-5 and J usage is TRBJ2-1, with D unresolved. Trimming stripped 2 bases from V and 0 bases from J, with 11 bases between. CDR3 length: 16 amino acids. Germline CDR1 MNHEY, CDR2 SVGAGI. CDR3 sequence (DNA): TGTGCCAGCAGTTACGGGCAGGTAAGCTCCTACAATGAGCAGTTCTTC. Its translation is CASSYGQVSSYNEQFF.

The chain couples TRBV28 to TRBJ1-1; tentatively, D is TRBD1 (6 bases). This CDR3 contains 10 residues. The germline gives CDR1 MDHEN, CDR2 SYDVKM. V was cut by 8 bases and J by 6 bases, with 7 bases left in between. For the CDR3, the DNA is TGTGCCAGCGAGGGGGCTGAAGCTTTCTTT. Translated: CASEGAEAFF. The full variable domain, its missing parts supplied by reference TRBV28 and TRBJ1-1, is DVKVTQSSRYLVKRTGEKVFLECVQDMDHENMFWYRQDPGLGLRLIYFSYDVKMKEKGDIPEGYSVSREKKERFSLILESASTNQTSMYLCASEGAEAFFGQGTRLTVV.

CDR3 DNA sequence: TGTGCCTGGAATGGGGGGGTTTATCAGCCCCAGCATTTT. Translation: CAWNGGVYQPQHF. The gene calls are TRBV30 and TRBJ1-5; TRBD1 might be the D (5 bases). The germline V gene encodes CDR1 GTSNPN and CDR2 SVGIG (reference sequence). V was cut by 4 bases and J by 5 bases, with 12 bases left in between. The CDR3 covers 13 residues.